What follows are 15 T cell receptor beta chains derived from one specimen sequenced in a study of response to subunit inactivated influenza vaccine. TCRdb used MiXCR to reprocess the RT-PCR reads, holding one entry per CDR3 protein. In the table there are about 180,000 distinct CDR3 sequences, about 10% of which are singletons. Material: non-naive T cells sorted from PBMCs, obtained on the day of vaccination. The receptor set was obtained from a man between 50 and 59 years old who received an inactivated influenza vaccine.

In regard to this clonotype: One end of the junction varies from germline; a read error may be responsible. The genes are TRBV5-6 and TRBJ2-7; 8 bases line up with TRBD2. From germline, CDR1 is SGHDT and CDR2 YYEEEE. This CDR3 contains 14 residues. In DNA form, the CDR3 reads TGTACCAGCAGCAAACTAGCGGCCCGGGACGAGCAGTACTTC. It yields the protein CTSSKLAARDEQYF.

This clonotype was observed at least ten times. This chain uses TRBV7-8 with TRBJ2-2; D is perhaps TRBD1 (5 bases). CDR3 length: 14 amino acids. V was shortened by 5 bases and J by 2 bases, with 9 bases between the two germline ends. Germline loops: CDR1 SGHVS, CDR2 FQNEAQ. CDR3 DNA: TGTGCCAGCAGCAACCAGGGAAACACCGGGGAGCTGTTTTTT. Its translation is CASSNQGNTGELFF. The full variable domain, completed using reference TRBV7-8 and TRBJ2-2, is GAGVSQSPRYKVAKRGQDVALRCDPISGHVSLFWYQQALGQGPEFLTYFQNEAQLDKSGLPSDRFFAERPEGSVSTLKIQRTQQEDSAVYLCASSNQGNTGELFFGEGSRLTVL.

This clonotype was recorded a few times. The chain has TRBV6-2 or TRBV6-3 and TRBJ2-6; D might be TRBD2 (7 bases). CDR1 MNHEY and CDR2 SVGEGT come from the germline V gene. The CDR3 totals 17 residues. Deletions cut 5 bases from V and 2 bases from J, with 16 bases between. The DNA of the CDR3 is TGTGCCAGCAGTCCGCCGATGGGGGGGCCTGGGGCCAACGTCCTGACTTTC. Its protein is CASSPPMGGPGANVLTF.

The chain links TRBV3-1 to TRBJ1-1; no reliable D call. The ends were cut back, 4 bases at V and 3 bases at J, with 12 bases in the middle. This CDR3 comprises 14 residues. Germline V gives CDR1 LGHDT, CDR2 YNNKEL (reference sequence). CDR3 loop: CASSRGVRDTEAFF. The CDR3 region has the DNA TGTGCCAGCAGCCGAGGAGTGCGGGACACTGAAGCTTTCTTT. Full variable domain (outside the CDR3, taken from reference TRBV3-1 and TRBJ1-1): DTAVSQTPKYLVTQMGNDKSIKCEQNLGHDTMYWYKQDSKKFLKIMFSYNNKELIINETVPNRFSPKSPDKAHLNLHINSLELGDSAVYFCASSRGVRDTEAFFGQGTRLTVV.

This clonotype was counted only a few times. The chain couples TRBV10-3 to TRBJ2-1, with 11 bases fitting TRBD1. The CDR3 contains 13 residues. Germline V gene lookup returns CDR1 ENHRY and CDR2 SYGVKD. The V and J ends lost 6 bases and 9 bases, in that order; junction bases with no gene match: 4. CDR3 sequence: CAISGQGAIEQFF. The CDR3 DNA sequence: TGTGCCATCAGCGGACAGGGGGCAATTGAGCAGTTCTTC.

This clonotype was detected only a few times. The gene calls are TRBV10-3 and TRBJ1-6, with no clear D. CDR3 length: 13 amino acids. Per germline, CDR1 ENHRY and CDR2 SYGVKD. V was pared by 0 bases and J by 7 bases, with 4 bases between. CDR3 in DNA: TGTGCCATCAGTGAGTCTGGAAATTCACCCCTCCACTTT. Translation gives CAISESGNSPLHF.

CDR3 in DNA: TGTGCCAGCAGTTTATTTTCTTATGGACAGGGGGCGGCAGATACGCAGTATTTT. This encodes CASSLFSYGQGAADTQYF. V usage is TRBV28 and J usage is TRBJ2-3; 11 bases are a match to TRBD1. The trim removed 1 base at V and 4 bases at J, leaving 10 bases unmatched. CDR3 length equals 18 residues. Looked up from germline, CDR1 is MDHEN and CDR2 is SYDVKM.

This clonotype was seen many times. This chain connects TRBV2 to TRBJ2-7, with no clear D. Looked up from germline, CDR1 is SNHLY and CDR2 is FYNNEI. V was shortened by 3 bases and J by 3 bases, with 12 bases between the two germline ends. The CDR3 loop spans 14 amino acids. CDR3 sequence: CASSDPPISYEQYF. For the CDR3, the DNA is TGTGCCAGCAGTGACCCGCCGATCAGCTACGAGCAGTACTTC.

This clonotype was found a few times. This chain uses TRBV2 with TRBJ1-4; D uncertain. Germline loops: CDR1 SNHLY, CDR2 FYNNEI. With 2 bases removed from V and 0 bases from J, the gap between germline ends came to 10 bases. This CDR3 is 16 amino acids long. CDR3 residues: CASSESRATTNEKLFF. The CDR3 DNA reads TGTGCCAGCAGTGAATCCAGAGCCACAACTAATGAAAAACTGTTTTTT.

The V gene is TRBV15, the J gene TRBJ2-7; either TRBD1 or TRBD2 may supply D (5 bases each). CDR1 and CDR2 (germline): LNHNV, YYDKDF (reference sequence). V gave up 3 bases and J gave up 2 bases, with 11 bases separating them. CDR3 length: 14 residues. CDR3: CATSSRDGAYEQYF. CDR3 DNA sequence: TGTGCCACCAGCAGCCGGGACGGAGCCTACGAGCAGTACTTC. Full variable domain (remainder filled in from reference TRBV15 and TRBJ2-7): DAMVIQNPRYQVTQFGKPVTLSCSQTLNHNVMYWYQQKSSQAPKLLFHYYDKDFNNEADTPDNFQSRRPNTSFCFLDIRSPGLGDTAMYLCATSSRDGAYEQYFGPGTRLTVT.

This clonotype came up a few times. The CDR3 spells CASRTMGTATYEQYF. For the CDR3, the DNA is TGTGCCAGCAGGACTATGGGGACAGCAACCTACGAGCAGTACTTC. This chain links TRBV28 with TRBJ2-7; 7 bases map to TRBD1. CDR1 and CDR2 (germline): MDHEN, SYDVKM. The length of the CDR3 is 15 residues. The ends lost 6 bases at V and 2 bases at J; junction bases unmatched: 10.

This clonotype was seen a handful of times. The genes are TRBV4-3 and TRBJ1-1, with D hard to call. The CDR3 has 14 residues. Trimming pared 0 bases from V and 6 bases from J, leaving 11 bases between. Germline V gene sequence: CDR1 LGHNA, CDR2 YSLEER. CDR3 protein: CASSQEGRVAEAFF. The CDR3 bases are TGCGCCAGCAGCCAAGAGGGGAGGGTCGCTGAAGCTTTCTTT.

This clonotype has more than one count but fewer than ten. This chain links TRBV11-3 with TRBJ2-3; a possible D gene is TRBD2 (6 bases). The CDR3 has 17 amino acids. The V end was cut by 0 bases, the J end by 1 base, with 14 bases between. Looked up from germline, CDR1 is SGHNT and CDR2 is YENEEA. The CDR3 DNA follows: TGTGCCAGCAGCTTAGATGGGGCGCGGGATGGCACAGATACGCAGTATTTT. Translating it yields CASSLDGARDGTDTQYF.

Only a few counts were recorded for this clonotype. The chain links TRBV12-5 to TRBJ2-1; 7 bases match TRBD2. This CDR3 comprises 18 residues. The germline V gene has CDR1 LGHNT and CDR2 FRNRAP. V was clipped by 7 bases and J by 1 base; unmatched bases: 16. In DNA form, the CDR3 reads TGTGCTAGTGCCCCTGGGGGGAGGGCCTCGGTTTCCTACAATGAGCAGTTCTTC. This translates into CASAPGGRASVSYNEQFF.

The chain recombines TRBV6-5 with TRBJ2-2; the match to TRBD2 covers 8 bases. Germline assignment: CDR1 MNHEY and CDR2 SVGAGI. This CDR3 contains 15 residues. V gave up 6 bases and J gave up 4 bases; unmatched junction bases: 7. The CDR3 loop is CASRISGGGTGELFF. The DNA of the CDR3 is TGTGCCAGCAGGATAAGCGGGGGCGGCACCGGGGAGCTGTTTTTT.